Below, 13 T cell receptor beta chains from the same sample are listed, as sequenced in a study of T cell changes during pregnancy in multiple sclerosis. Profiled with immunoSEQ multiplex PCR; TCRdb holds only in-frame clones, not every one. The table records 64,000 or so clones, about 90% of them present only once. Here the sequenced sample was peripheral blood, taken in the first trimester of pregnancy. The receptors were sampled from a female donor with multiple sclerosis, enrolled in a pregnancy study.

The rearrangement joins TRBV7-2 to TRBJ2-3; tentatively, D is TRBD2 (6 bases). The CDR3 length is 20 residues. Deletions cut 0 bases from V and 3 bases from J, with 25 bases between. CDR1 is SGHTA and CDR2 is FQGNSA in the germline V gene. CDR3 nucleotide sequence: TGTGCCAGCAGCTTAGCCAAACCAGCGGAGGGGACCCGGATGACAGATACGCAGTATTTT. Its translation is CASSLAKPAEGTRMTDTQYF.

This chain uses TRBV4-3 with TRBJ1-2, with D possibly matching TRBD1 (6 bases). V gave up 1 base and J gave up 4 bases, with 13 bases separating them. The CDR3 has 15 amino acids. Germline CDR1 LGHNA, CDR2 YSLEER. This chain's CDR3 is CASSQVVQGIYGYTF. Written as DNA, the CDR3 is TGCGCCAGCAGCCAAGTAGTGCAGGGGATCTATGGCTACACCTTC.

This clone was detected a few times. The chain has TRBV9 and TRBJ2-7, with a weak D call TRBD1 (5 bases). This CDR3 spans 14 amino acids. Germline values: CDR1 SGDLS, CDR2 YYNGEE. Trimming cost V 3 bases and J 0 bases, with 10 bases left between them. The CDR3 reads CASSAGAFSYEQYF. CDR3 coding DNA: TGTGCCAGCAGCGCTGGGGCCTTCTCCTACGAGCAGTACTTC. The full variable domain, in which reference TRBV9 and TRBJ2-7 provide the parts outside the CDR3, is DSGVTQTPKHLITATGQRVTLRCSPRSGDLSVYWYQQSLDQGLQFLIQYYNGEERAKGNILERFSAQQFPDLHSELNLSSLELGDSALYFCASSAGAFSYEQYFGPGTRLTVT.

This clone is labeled medium-sized. The rearrangement links TRBV4-3 to TRBJ2-6; 7 positions match TRBD1. With V trimmed by 1 base and J by 4 bases, 4 bases remained unmatched. The CDR3 is 16 amino acids. The germline gives CDR1 LGHNA, CDR2 YSLEER. The CDR3 spells CASSQAQGTGANVLTF. The CDR3 nucleotides are TGCGCCAGCAGCCAAGCACAGGGGACAGGGGCCAACGTCCTGACTTTC.

The chain is built from TRBV5-8 and TRBJ2-5; D gene ambiguous. The V gene lost 4 bases and the J gene lost 1 base, with 11 bases spanning the gap. Germline lookup yields CDR1 SGHTS and CDR2 YDEGEE. The CDR3 is made up of 14 amino acids. The CDR3 region is CASSRRLAQETQYF. CDR3 sequence (DNA): TGTGCCAGCAGCAGGCGGTTGGCCCAAGAGACCCAGTACTTC.

In this sample, this clone turned up a few times. The V and J genes are TRBV18 and TRBJ1-1; D perhaps matches TRBD1 (5 bases). The CDR3 has 13 residues. Trimming took 5 bases from V and 1 from J, leaving 8 bases between them. CDR1 is KGHSH, CDR2 LQKENI, per germline. CDR3 DNA: TGTGCCAGCTCAGCTGACAGGAACACTGAAGCTTTCTTT. Its protein is CASSADRNTEAFF.

The chain is built from TRBV7-9 and TRBJ2-7, with 8 bases lining up with TRBD1. This CDR3 region has 14 residues. After removal of 3 bases from V and 4 bases from J, the junction contained 5 bases not matched to a gene. The germline gives CDR1 SEHNR, CDR2 FQNEAQ (reference sequence). CDR3 residues: CASSFQGAQYEQYF. CDR3 sequence (DNA): TGTGCCAGCAGCTTTCAGGGGGCGCAGTACGAGCAGTACTTC.

The chain links TRBV5-1 to TRBJ2-7, with TRBD2 matching 14 bases. The CDR3 has 17 residues. The germline gives CDR1 SGHRS, CDR2 YFSETQ. J was trimmed by 4 bases and V by 2 bases; bases with no gene match: 8. The CDR3 loop reads CASSLGGTSGSGYEQYF. The DNA for the CDR3 is TGCGCCAGCAGCTTAGGCGGGACTAGCGGGAGTGGGTACGAGCAGTACTTC.

The V call is TRBV15, the J call TRBJ2-7; maybe TRBD2 (7 bases). Deletions cut 6 bases from V and 5 bases from J, with 17 bases between. In germline, CDR1 is LNHNV, CDR2 YYDKDF (reference sequence). CDR3 length: 14 amino acids. CDR3 amino acids: CATRGGGRTNEQYF. The CDR3 DNA is TGTGCCACCAGGGGCGGGGGCCGTACCAACGAGCAGTACTTC.

V usage is TRBV29-1 and J usage is TRBJ2-3, with D perhaps matching TRBD1 (6 bases). Germline values: CDR1 SQVTM, CDR2 ANQGSEA. Trimming left V 3 bases short and J 0 bases short, with 10 bases between. The length of the CDR3 is 14 residues. The CDR3 DNA reads TGCAGCGTTGAGGGGACACCTAGCACAGATACGCAGTATTTT. Its translation: CSVEGTPSTDTQYF.

The chain couples TRBV9 to TRBJ2-3; 7 nucleotides match TRBD2. Losses at the gene ends were 4 bases for V and 1 base for J; bases not matched to a gene: 9. The CDR3 runs to 16 residues. The germline gives CDR1 SGDLS, CDR2 YYNGEE. CDR3 in amino acids: CASSLSGRGGTDTQYF. CDR3 DNA: TGTGCCAGCAGCCTCTCGGGGAGGGGAGGCACAGATACGCAGTATTTT.

This chain connects TRBV4-2 to TRBJ1-4; possibly TRBD1 for D (5 bases). The CDR3 has 13 residues. The V end was cut by 6 bases, the J end by 8 bases, with 13 bases between. Germline V gene sequence: CDR1 LGHNA, CDR2 YNFKEQ. In DNA form, the CDR3 reads TGTGCCAGCAGTAGAGCGGGGGTCGAAAAACTGTTTTTT. Amino acid sequence: CASSRAGVEKLFF.

The chain couples TRBV4-1 to TRBJ2-1; 12 bases are shared with TRBD2. Germline CDR1 reads MGHRA; CDR2 reads YSYEKL. V lost 1 base to trimming and J lost 5 bases; unmatched junction nucleotides: 0. The CDR3 runs 15 residues. In DNA form, the CDR3 reads TGCGCCAGCAGCCAAGGACTAGCGGGAGACAATGAGCAGTTCTTC. It translates to CASSQGLAGDNEQFF.